The 13 T cell receptor beta chains below all came from one sample that was sequenced in a study of T cell repertoires in cytomegalovirus infection. One entry per CDR3 protein, called by TCRdb with MiXCR from the reads. The repertoire holds about 47,000 distinct CDR3 sequences, with about 19% as singletons. These TCRs are of unknown antigen specificity. The sequenced sample was CD8+ T cells from cultured PBMCs, obtained from culture after CMV antigen stimulation. The receptors originated from a human donor in good health (CMV status not recorded). Some clones in this sample may be carry-over from other donors' samples.

CDR3 in amino acids: CASSHLGDSESPAYEQYF. The CDR3 coding sequence is TGTGCCAGCAGCCACCTAGGAGACAGCGAATCCCCCGCCTACGAGCAGTACTTC. This rearrangement joins TRBV14 to TRBJ2-7; TRBD1 might be the D (5 bases). Germline V lookup: CDR1 SGHDN, CDR2 FVKESK. Trimming shortened V by 3 bases and J by 2 bases, and 23 bases separated the two germline ends. This CDR3 spans 18 amino acids.

This clonotype was seen at least ten times. The chain carries TRBV6-2 or TRBV6-3 and TRBJ1-1; 9 nucleotides match TRBD1. V lost 7 bases, J lost 5 bases, and 11 bases stayed unmatched. From germline, CDR1 is MNHEY and CDR2 SVGEGT. The length of the CDR3 is 15 residues. As DNA, the CDR3 is TGTGCCAGCAAATCCTACAGGGGGCCTGGGACTGAAGCTTTCTTT. Protein: CASKSYRGPGTEAFF.

This clonotype has a handful of counts. The CDR3 DNA follows: TGTGCCAGCAGCTTCAGGGAAGAGACCCAGTACTTC. Translated, it gives CASSFREETQYF. The chain is built from TRBV7-9 and TRBJ2-5, with D possibly TRBD1 on 5 matching bases. CDR1 and CDR2 (germline): SEHNR, FQNEAQ (reference sequence). V was cut by 3 bases and J by 3 bases, with 5 bases left in between. CDR3 length: 12 amino acids.

This clonotype has a count of ten or more. CDR3 amino acids: CASSLSVPGGDYYEQYF. CDR3 nucleotide sequence: TGTGCCAGCAGCTTGTCCGTTCCGGGAGGTGACTACTACGAGCAGTACTTC. The chain combines TRBV5-6 with TRBJ2-7; 7 nucleotides align to TRBD2. This CDR3 contains 17 residues. V lost 1 base and J lost 3; bases outside the gene matches: 13. Germline loops: CDR1 SGHDT, CDR2 YYEEEE. The full variable domain, rest sourced from reference TRBV5-6 and TRBJ2-7, is DAGVTQSPTHLIKTRGQQVTLRCSPKSGHDTVSWYQQALGQGPQFIFQYYEEEERQRGNFPDRFSGHQFPNYSSELNVNALLLGDSALYLCASSLSVPGGDYYEQYFGPGTRLTVT.

The chain links TRBV19 to TRBJ1-5, with unresolved D. V lost 3 bases to trimming and J lost 0 bases, with 9 bases between them. The length of the CDR3 is 15 residues. Per germline, CDR1 LNHDA and CDR2 SQIVND (reference sequence). CDR3 loop: CASSIADYSNQPQHF. The CDR3 nucleotides read TGTGCCAGTAGTATCGCAGACTATAGCAATCAGCCCCAGCATTTT.

This clonotype was counted only a few times. The V and J genes are TRBV9 and TRBJ2-1; TRBD2 aligns across 8 bases. The CDR3 consists of 15 residues. Germline trimming cut 4 bases from V and 2 bases from J; bases unmatched to any gene: 5. The germline V gene has CDR1 SGDLS and CDR2 YYNGEE. The CDR3 is CASSSPGGAYNEQFF. The CDR3, as DNA: TGTGCCAGCAGCTCTCCGGGGGGGGCCTACAATGAGCAGTTCTTC.

The rearrangement uses TRBV14 and TRBJ1-1; D is unresolved. Deletions cut 0 bases from V and 3 bases from J, with 11 bases between. The CDR3 runs to 15 residues. The germline V gene encodes CDR1 SGHDN and CDR2 FVKESK. CDR3 DNA: TGTGCCAGCAGCCAAGAAAGCTTTTGGTACACTGAAGCTTTCTTT. Translation: CASSQESFWYTEAFF.

This clonotype was detected many times. V and J are TRBV12-3 or TRBV12-4 and TRBJ2-4; 7 bases line up with TRBD1. CDR3 length: 15 residues. The ends lost 4 bases at V and 0 bases at J; junction bases unmatched: 3. The CDR3 region is CASSSDRLAKNIQYF. The CDR3 DNA reads as TGTGCCAGCAGTTCGGACAGGCTAGCCAAAAACATTCAGTACTTC.

This clonotype has only a few counts. The chain uses TRBV3-1 and TRBJ2-7; 8 bases agree with TRBD1. The V and J ends lost 2 bases and 5 bases, in that order; junction bases with no gene match: 5. Germline V gives CDR1 LGHDT, CDR2 YNNKEL (reference sequence). The CDR3 runs to 14 residues. CDR3 bases: TGTGCCAGCAGCCAAATGACAGGGGACAACGAGCAGTACTTC. Residues: CASSQMTGDNEQYF.

There are many counts of this clonotype. The chain links TRBV12-3 or TRBV12-4 to TRBJ2-7; the D gene is possibly TRBD1 (5 bases). V was trimmed by 5 bases and J by 0 bases, leaving 14 bases between them. The CDR3 extends over 15 amino acids. CDR3 sequence: CASSDGHLSSYEQYF. The CDR3 nucleotides read TGTGCCAGCAGTGACGGACACCTAAGCTCCTACGAGCAGTACTTC.

This clonotype was observed a handful of times. The chain employs TRBV7-4 and TRBJ1-6; D is ambiguous. CDR3 length: 14 amino acids. V gave up 5 bases and J gave up 4 bases, with 9 bases separating them. CDR1 is SGHVT and CDR2 is SQSDAQ in the germline V gene. The CDR3 sequence is CASSHDGYNSPLHF. DNA of the CDR3: TGTGCCAGCAGCCACGACGGATATAATTCACCCCTCCACTTT.

The rearrangement joins TRBV4-3 to TRBJ2-7; D unresolved. V lost 0 bases and J 0 bases, leaving 15 bases between the germline ends. Germline assignment: CDR1 LGHNA and CDR2 YSLEER. The CDR3 runs 17 residues. The CDR3 loop is CASSQDQAGHSSYEQYF. CDR3 bases: TGCGCCAGCAGCCAAGATCAAGCCGGGCACAGCTCCTACGAGCAGTACTTC.

This clonotype was seen ten or more times. The chain carries TRBV2 and TRBJ1-6; a weak D match, TRBD1 (5 bases). CDR1 and CDR2 (germline): SNHLY, FYNNEI. This CDR3 comprises 15 residues. The germline V and J ends were trimmed by 3 bases and 9 bases, with 15 bases remaining between them. CDR3 sequence: CASSERGPRGSPLHF. DNA for the CDR3: TGTGCCAGCAGTGAGAGAGGGCCGAGGGGTTCACCCCTCCACTTT.